These 31 T cell receptor beta chains were all obtained from the same sample, sequenced in a study of Graves' ophthalmopathy and Graves' hyperthyroidism. Using RNA transcripts, the TCR beta CDR3 regions were amplified. Second-round multiplex PCR came after a first-round RT-PCR that employed HTBI primers. TCRdb re-called the multiplex PCR reads through MiXCR, storing one row per CDR3 protein. The table records about 1.2 million distinct CDR3 sequences, less than 45% of them present only once. Sequencing used peripheral blood or thyroid tissue (not recorded which). The receptors originated from an adult man with Graves' hyperthyroidism.

This clonotype has more than one count but fewer than ten. The V call is TRBV14, the J call TRBJ1-2; 7 bases are a match to TRBD1. V gave up 1 base and J gave up 8 bases; unmatched junction bases: 13. CDR1 is SGHDN, CDR2 FVKESK, per germline. The CDR3 runs 16 residues. The CDR3: CASSQVGDRGLYGYTF. CDR3 DNA sequence: TGTGCCAGCAGCCAAGTGGGGGACAGAGGATTATACGGCTACACCTTC.

This clonotype was observed many times. This rearrangement joins TRBV7-9 to TRBJ1-2; unclear D gene. This CDR3 contains 14 residues. With 1 base removed from V and 1 base from J, the gap between germline ends came to 7 bases. Germline lookup yields CDR1 SEHNR and CDR2 FQNEAQ (reference sequence). CDR3 nucleotide sequence: TGTGCCAGCAGCTTAGAAGGTTTTAACTATGGCTACACCTTC. It specifies CASSLEGFNYGYTF.

The table lists this clonotype with a few counts. The V call is TRBV7-3, the J call TRBJ2-2, with D possibly matching TRBD1 (5 bases). Germline V CDR1 and CDR2: SGHTA, FQGTGA. Trimming took off 4 bases at V and 8 bases at J, with 8 bases between the two ends. This CDR3 has 12 amino acids. This CDR3 is CASSWRTGELFF. CDR3 nucleotides: TGTGCCAGCAGCTGGCGGACAGGGGAGCTGTTTTTT.

This clonotype was observed at least ten times. The chain employs TRBV29-1 and TRBJ2-7; D perhaps matches TRBD2 (5 bases). Trimming took 5 bases from V and 2 from J, leaving 10 bases between them. The CDR3 has 12 residues. Germline V gene lookup returns CDR1 SQVTM and CDR2 ANQGSEA. In nucleotides, the CDR3 is TGCAGCGTTTTCGGGGTGGCCTACGAGCAGTACTTC. Encoded protein: CSVFGVAYEQYF.

Of note for this clonotype: A junction boundary mismatches the germline segment, possibly from a read error. The chain recombines TRBV5-1 with TRBJ2-2; tentative D call: TRBD2 (6 bases). This CDR3 region has 16 residues. Germline CDR1 SGHRS, CDR2 YFSETQ. The CDR3 DNA reads TGTGCCAGCAGCTTGATGGGGGGACGGGCCACCGGGGAGCTGTTTTTT. This codes for CASSLMGGRATGELFF.

This clonotype was seen only once. The chain has TRBV6-6 and TRBJ1-1; D gene uncertain. V was cut by 2 bases and J by 4 bases, with 8 bases left in between. The CDR3 sequence is 13 residues long. Germline V gene data show CDR1 as MNHNY and CDR2 as SVGAGI (reference sequence). Here the CDR3 reads CASSYQAGTEAFF. The DNA for the CDR3 is TGTGCCAGCAGTTACCAAGCGGGCACTGAAGCTTTCTTT.

The chain carries TRBV6-4 and TRBJ1-1; TRBD1 matches at 8 bases. Looked up from germline, CDR1 is MRHNA and CDR2 is SNTAGT. This CDR3 is built from 13 residues. The CDR3 region has the DNA TGTGCTAGAGCAGGGGGCCCGCGTACTGAAGCTTTCTTT. It specifies CARAGGPRTEAFF.

In its sample, this clonotype was seen many times. The rearrangement uses TRBV11-2 and TRBJ2-5; D may correspond to TRBD1 or TRBD2 (7 bases each). V was pared by 5 bases and J by 5 bases, with 15 bases between. Germline CDR1 reads SGHAT; CDR2 reads FQNNGV. The CDR3 is 14 amino acids. The CDR3 reads CASSRQGGLETQYF. As DNA, the CDR3 is TGTGCCAGCAGCAGACAGGGAGGGCTCGAGACCCAGTACTTC.

This chain connects TRBV10-3 to TRBJ1-5; D uncertain. This CDR3 has 16 residues. Trimming took off 4 bases at V and 6 bases at J, with 19 bases between the two ends. CDR1 is ENHRY, CDR2 SYGVKD, per germline. The CDR3 nucleotides read TGTGCCATCAGTGGCTACGACCAGAGAACCGGTCAGCCCCAGCATTTT. Translated: CAISGYDQRTGQPQHF.

In its sample, this clonotype was seen many times. The chain carries TRBV12-3 or TRBV12-4 and TRBJ1-2; 7 nucleotides line up with TRBD1. The CDR3 is 12 amino acids. V lost 6 bases to trimming and J lost 4 bases; unmatched junction nucleotides: 2. The DNA for the CDR3 is TGTGCCAGCAGCCCAGGGGGCTATGGCTACACCTTC. Translated, it gives CASSPGGYGYTF.

This clonotype has a count of ten or more. The V and J genes are TRBV15 and TRBJ1-2, with 8 nucleotides matching TRBD1. CDR3 size: 14 residues. Germline V gene data show CDR1 as LNHNV and CDR2 as YYDKDF (reference sequence). V was pared by 4 bases and J by 8 bases, with 9 bases of the junction left unmatched. CDR3 sequence reads: CATSNSRDRRGYTF. In nucleotides, the CDR3 is TGTGCCACCAGCAATTCCCGGGACAGGCGCGGCTACACCTTC. The whole variable domain, filled in from reference TRBV15 and TRBJ1-2, reads DAMVIQNPRYQVTQFGKPVTLSCSQTLNHNVMYWYQQKSSQAPKLLFHYYDKDFNNEADTPDNFQSRRPNTSFCFLDIRSPGLGDTAMYLCATSNSRDRRGYTFGSGTRLTVV.

This clonotype was seen a few times. The chain recombines TRBV20-1 with TRBJ1-4; TRBD1 agrees at 12 bases. Germline values: CDR1 DFQATT, CDR2 SNEGSKA (reference sequence). The V and J ends lost 2 bases and 7 bases, in that order; junction bases with no gene match: 11. The CDR3 is 17 amino acids. The CDR3 spells CSARTRDRGRLGEKLFF. CDR3 nucleotide sequence: TGCAGTGCTAGAACCCGGGACAGGGGGCGTCTCGGTGAAAAACTGTTTTTT.

V is TRBV11-1 and J is TRBJ1-2, with D possibly matching TRBD1 (6 bases). Germline V CDR1 and CDR2: SGHAT, FQDESV (reference sequence). Trimming stripped 2 bases from V and 7 bases from J, with 23 bases between. The CDR3 length is 17 residues. CDR3 bases: TGTGCCAGCAGCTTAAAGCCAACCAGGGGAGGGTTCTCTGGCTACACCTTC. It yields the protein CASSLKPTRGGFSGYTF.

This clonotype was seen ten or more times. V is TRBV9 and J is TRBJ2-2, with 7 positions matching TRBD1. CDR3 size: 14 residues. CDR1 is SGDLS and CDR2 is YYNGEE in the germline V gene. The V gene end was trimmed by 3 bases and the J gene end by 4 bases; junction bases not matched to a gene: 3. The CDR3 is CASSGGQSTGELFF. CDR3 DNA: TGTGCCAGCAGCGGGGGACAGTCCACCGGGGAGCTGTTTTTT.

This chain links TRBV5-1 with TRBJ1-2; D not certain. The CDR3 consists of 13 residues. V shed 4 bases and J shed 2 bases, with 9 bases lying between them. Germline CDR1 SGHRS, CDR2 YFSETQ. In nucleotides, the CDR3 is TGCGCCAGCAGCATGACTCTCAACTATGGCTACACCTTC. It specifies CASSMTLNYGYTF.

CDR3 in DNA: TGTGCCAGCAGCCCTGGGACAGCCGTTTCTCAGCCCCAGCATTTT. This sequence encodes CASSPGTAVSQPQHF. The chain is built from TRBV6-5 and TRBJ1-5, with TRBD1 matching 7 bases. Germline CDR1 MNHEY, CDR2 SVGAGI. This CDR3 is built from 15 residues. V shed 6 bases and J 6 bases; nucleotides not matched to a gene: 11.

This clonotype has only a few counts. This rearrangement joins TRBV5-4 to TRBJ1-6, with D perhaps TRBD1 (5 bases). The CDR3 contains 15 residues. CDR1 and CDR2 (germline): SGHNT, YYREEE (reference sequence). Trimming took off 0 bases at V and 7 bases at J, with 11 bases between the two ends. CDR3 amino acids: CASSLVQGTNSPLHF. For the CDR3, the DNA is TGTGCCAGCAGCTTGGTTCAGGGCACCAATTCACCCCTCCACTTT. The full variable domain, its missing parts supplied by reference TRBV5-4 and TRBJ1-6, is ETGVTQSPTHLIKTRGQQVTLRCSSQSGHNTVSWYQQALGQGPQFIFQYYREEENGRGNFPPRFSGLQFPNYSSELNVNALELDDSALYLCASSLVQGTNSPLHFGNGTRLTVT.

The table lists this clonotype with many counts. The chain joins TRBV11-2 to TRBJ2-7; D not certain. Per germline, CDR1 SGHAT and CDR2 FQNNGV. Trimming stripped 5 bases from V and 0 bases from J, with 8 bases between. The CDR3 is made up of 13 amino acids. CDR3 region: CASSHESSYEQYF. The CDR3 bases are TGTGCCAGCAGCCATGAAAGCTCCTACGAGCAGTACTTC.

Concerning this clonotype: A much larger clonotype is one base distant, so this may be a read error. This chain connects TRBV7-2 to TRBJ2-7; D gene uncertain. This CDR3 spans 15 amino acids. In germline, CDR1 is SGHTA, CDR2 FQGNSA. The V end lost 5 bases, the J end lost 1 base, and 15 bases lay between the germline ends. CDR3 region: CASSLRSESSYEQYF. CDR3 DNA: TGTGCCAGCAGCCTTAGATCCGAGAGTTCCTACGAGCAGTACTTC. Drawing the rest from reference TRBV7-2 and TRBJ2-7, the complete variable domain is GAGVSQSPSNKVTEKGKDVELRCDPISGHTALYWYRQSLGQGLEFLIYFQGNSAPDKSGLPSDRFSAERTGGSVSTLTIQRTQQEDSAVYLCASSLRSESSYEQYFGPGTRLTVT.

This sequence joins TRBV7-8 and TRBJ1-6; a possible D gene is TRBD1 (5 bases). Trimming cost V 0 bases and J 10 bases, with 13 bases left between them. Germline V CDR1 and CDR2: SGHVS, FQNEAQ. The CDR3 is 15 residues long. For the CDR3, the DNA is TGTGCCAGCAGCTTAGCTAATGGGGGGGAATCACCCCTCCACTTT. It translates to CASSLANGGESPLHF.

This clonotype occurred many times. One end of the junction does not line up with germline, which may come from a read error. The chain employs TRBV4-3 and TRBJ1-5; D remains ambiguous. Germline CDR1 reads LGHNA; CDR2 reads YSLEER. The CDR3 runs 13 residues. CDR3 residues: CASSQDRGQPQHF. CDR3 nucleotides: TGTGCCAGCAGCCAAGATCGGGGACAGCCCCAGCATTTT.

V usage is TRBV5-8 and J usage is TRBJ1-3, with 7 bases lining up with TRBD1. The V and J ends lost 1 base and 2 bases, in that order; junction bases with no gene match: 6. Germline CDR1 and CDR2: SGHTS and YDEGEE. The CDR3 consists of 16 residues. The CDR3 region has the DNA TGTGCCAGCAGCTTGTCGAGCAGGGGGACTGGAAACACCATATATTTT. Amino acid sequence: CASSLSSRGTGNTIYF.

This clonotype was counted between two and nine times. The chain combines TRBV29-1 with TRBJ1-1, with D possibly matching TRBD1 (5 bases). Between the trimmed V and J ends, which lost 4 bases and 3 bases, there was a span of 12 bases. The germline V gene has CDR1 SQVTM and CDR2 ANQGSEA. The CDR3 has 13 amino acids. The CDR3 DNA reads TGCAGCGTTGGGCAGGGATCGGACACTGAAGCTTTCTTT. This translates into CSVGQGSDTEAFF.

This clonotype has a count of ten or more. The chain links TRBV7-2 to TRBJ2-7, with D unresolved. The CDR3 is 15 amino acids. Deletions cut 1 base from V and 3 bases from J, with 13 bases between. CDR1 SGHTA and CDR2 FQGNSA come from the germline V gene. In DNA, the CDR3 is TGTGCCAGCAGCTTAGAGGCAAACCCCCTCTACGAGCAGTACTTC. It yields the protein CASSLEANPLYEQYF.

The V gene is TRBV10-3, the J gene TRBJ2-7, with TRBD2 matching over 7 bases. The V segment lost 8 bases and the J segment 4 bases; nucleotides outside the gene matches: 8. The CDR3 contains 13 residues. Germline lookup yields CDR1 ENHRY and CDR2 SYGVKD. CDR3 sequence reads: CAIARENLYEQYF. The CDR3, as DNA: TGTGCCATCGCGCGGGAGAACTTGTACGAGCAGTACTTC.

The chain recombines TRBV28 with TRBJ2-5; D may be TRBD1 or TRBD2 (5 bases each). Germline values: CDR1 MDHEN, CDR2 SYDVKM. The CDR3 length is 13 residues. V was shortened by 7 bases and J by 4 bases, with 13 bases between the two germline ends. The CDR3 DNA is TGTGCCAGCAATCCGGGACCCAGAGAGACCCAGTACTTC. Protein sequence: CASNPGPRETQYF.

Turning to this clonotype: Given a much more abundant clone one base away, this may be a read error. The rearrangement uses TRBV7-8 and TRBJ2-7; 9 nucleotides match TRBD1. Germline V gives CDR1 SGHVS, CDR2 FQNEAQ. This CDR3 contains 13 residues. CDR3 residues: CVSSLDRGSEQYF. Written as DNA, the CDR3 is TGTGTCAGCAGCTTGGACAGGGGTTCCGAGCAGTACTTC.

This clonotype has a count of ten or more. V gene TRBV12-3 or TRBV12-4 combines with J gene TRBJ2-7; a weak D match, TRBD1 (6 bases). This CDR3 has 15 residues. The V and J ends lost 6 bases and 0 bases respectively, with 15 bases between them. The CDR3, as DNA: TGTGCCAGCAGCCCACCGGACAGCTACTCCTACGAGCAGTACTTC. Its translation is CASSPPDSYSYEQYF.

This clonotype was seen repeatedly, ten times or more. The chain links TRBV29-1 to TRBJ2-2; TRBD2 is a possible D gene (5 bases). V lost 5 bases to trimming and J lost 4 bases, with 8 bases between them. CDR1 and CDR2 from the germline V gene are SQVTM and ANQGSEA. This CDR3 has 12 amino acids. The CDR3: CSVLAGTGELFF. DNA for the CDR3: TGCAGCGTTCTGGCGGGCACCGGGGAGCTGTTTTTT.

The table lists this clonotype with many counts. The chain is built from TRBV20-1 and TRBJ2-5; 14 nucleotides agree with TRBD2. Looked up from germline, CDR1 is DFQATT and CDR2 is SNEGSKA (reference sequence). The CDR3 is made up of 15 amino acids. With V trimmed by 5 bases and J by 5 bases, 7 bases remained unmatched. The CDR3 region has the DNA TGCAGTGCTCCCCGACTAGCGGGAGGGCCGGAGACCCAGTACTTC. Its translation is CSAPRLAGGPETQYF.

This clonotype occurred a few times. The J gene is TRBJ1-2, the V gene TRBV10-3; 9 positions agree with TRBD1. V trimming: 8 bases; J trimming: 7 bases; junction bases outside the gene matches: 11. The CDR3 has 14 residues. Germline V lookup: CDR1 ENHRY, CDR2 SYGVKD. The chain's CDR3 is CAILSGQGPVGYTF. CDR3 sequence (DNA): TGTGCCATCCTCTCGGGACAGGGACCGGTTGGCTACACCTTC.